The T cell receptor (beta chain) under discussion was sequenced for a study of blood T cell repertoires in COVID-19. Study as a whole: The study drew acute and convalescent COVID-19 samples from the United States, Italy and Spain. PBMCs, B-cell-depleted T cells, or T cells were the source of the cDNA or gDNA that made up the material.

How the authors handled the data: Estimated nucleated cell counts came from reference gene primer amplification. Produced via immunoSEQ multiplex PCR; TCRdb's table is partial and in-frame only. V, J and clone size are those of that table, while D and trimming were read from the DNA. In the table there are nearly 300,000 clones, about 88% of which are singletons. A Seattle source enrolled patients during active infection and followed them longitudinally. Material: peripheral blood. The TCR was taken from a human donor with COVID-19, enrolled during active disease. The donor label of this sample is uncertain.

The CDR3 sequence is CASKQHTSFTEAFF. The CDR3 DNA follows: TGCGCCAGCAAACAACACACGTCGTTCACTGAAGCTTTCTTT. The chain joins TRBV5-1 to TRBJ1-1, with unresolved D. Trimming took off 6 bases at V and 4 bases at J, with 16 bases between the two ends. The CDR3 extends over 14 amino acids. Germline V gene sequence: CDR1 SGHRS, CDR2 YFSETQ.